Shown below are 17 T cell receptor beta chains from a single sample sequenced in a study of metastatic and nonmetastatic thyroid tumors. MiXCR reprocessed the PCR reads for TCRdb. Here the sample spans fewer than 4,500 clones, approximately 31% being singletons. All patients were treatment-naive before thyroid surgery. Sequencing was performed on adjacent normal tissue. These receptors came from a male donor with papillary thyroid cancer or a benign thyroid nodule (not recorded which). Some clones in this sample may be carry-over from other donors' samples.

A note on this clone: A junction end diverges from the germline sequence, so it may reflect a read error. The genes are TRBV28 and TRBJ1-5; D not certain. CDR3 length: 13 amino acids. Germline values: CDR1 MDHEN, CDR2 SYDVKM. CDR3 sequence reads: CARSTGSVLPQHF. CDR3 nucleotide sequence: TGCGCCAGAAGTACGGGTAGTGTGCTGCCCCAGCATTTT.

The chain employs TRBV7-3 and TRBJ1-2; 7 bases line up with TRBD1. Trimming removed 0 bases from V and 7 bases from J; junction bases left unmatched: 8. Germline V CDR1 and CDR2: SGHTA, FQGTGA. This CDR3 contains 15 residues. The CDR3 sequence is CASSLTGGTDFGYTF. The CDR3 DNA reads TGTGCCAGCAGCTTAACAGGGGGCACCGATTTTGGCTACACCTTC.

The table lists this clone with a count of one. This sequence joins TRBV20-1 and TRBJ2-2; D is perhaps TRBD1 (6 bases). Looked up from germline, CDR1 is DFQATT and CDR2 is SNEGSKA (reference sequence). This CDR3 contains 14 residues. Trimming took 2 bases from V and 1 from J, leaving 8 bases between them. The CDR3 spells CSARKGGNTGELFF. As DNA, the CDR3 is TGCAGTGCTAGAAAAGGGGGGAACACCGGGGAGCTGTTTTTT.

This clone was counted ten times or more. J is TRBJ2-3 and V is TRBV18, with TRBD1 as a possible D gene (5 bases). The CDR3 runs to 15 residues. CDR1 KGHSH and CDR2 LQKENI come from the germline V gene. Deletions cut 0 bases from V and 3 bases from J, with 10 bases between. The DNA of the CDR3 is TGTGCCAGCTCACCACCGAGCAGGGTAACAGATACGCAGTATTTT. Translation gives CASSPPSRVTDTQYF.

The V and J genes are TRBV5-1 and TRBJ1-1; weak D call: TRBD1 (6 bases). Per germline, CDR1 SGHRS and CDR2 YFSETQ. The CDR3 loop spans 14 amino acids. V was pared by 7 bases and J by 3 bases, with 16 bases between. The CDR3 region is CASYGQGGHTEAFF. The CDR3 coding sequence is TGCGCCAGCTACGGACAAGGGGGGCACACTGAAGCTTTCTTT.

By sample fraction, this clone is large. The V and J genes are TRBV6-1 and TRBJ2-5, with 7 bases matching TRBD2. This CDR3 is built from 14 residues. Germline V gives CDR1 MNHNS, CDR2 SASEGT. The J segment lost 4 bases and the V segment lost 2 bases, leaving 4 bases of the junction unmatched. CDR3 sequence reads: CASSELGGGETQYF. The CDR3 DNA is TGTGCCAGCAGTGAATTGGGGGGGGGAGAGACCCAGTACTTC.

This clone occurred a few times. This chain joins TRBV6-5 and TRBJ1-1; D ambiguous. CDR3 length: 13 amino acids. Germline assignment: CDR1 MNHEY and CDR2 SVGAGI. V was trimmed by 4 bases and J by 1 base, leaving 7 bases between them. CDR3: CASSFGRNTEAFF. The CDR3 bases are TGTGCCAGCAGTTTCGGCCGGAACACTGAAGCTTTCTTT.

The CDR3 DNA reads TGTGCCAGCAGCTTCTTCTACAATGAGCAGTTCTTC. It translates to CASSFFYNEQFF. The chain combines TRBV7-2 with TRBJ2-1; D not resolved. Trimming took off 3 bases at V and 3 bases at J, with 3 bases between the two ends. This CDR3 has 12 residues. Germline V gene lookup returns CDR1 SGHTA and CDR2 FQGNSA.

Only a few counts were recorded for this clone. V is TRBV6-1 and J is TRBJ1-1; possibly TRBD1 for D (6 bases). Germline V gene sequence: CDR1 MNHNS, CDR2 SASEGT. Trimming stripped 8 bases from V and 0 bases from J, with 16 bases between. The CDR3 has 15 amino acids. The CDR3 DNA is TGTGCCAGCTGGCCACAGGGAGAAATGAACACTGAAGCTTTCTTT. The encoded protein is CASWPQGEMNTEAFF.

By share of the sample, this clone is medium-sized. CDR3 coding DNA: TGTGCCAGCAGCTCCACGACAGGGTTGGGGGAGCTGTTTTTT. This gives the protein CASSSTTGLGELFF. The chain employs TRBV7-9 and TRBJ2-2, with TRBD1 matching 7 bases. The trim removed 4 bases at V and 8 bases at J, leaving 7 bases unmatched. This CDR3 is 14 amino acids long. CDR1 and CDR2 from the germline V gene are SEHNR and FQNEAQ (reference sequence).

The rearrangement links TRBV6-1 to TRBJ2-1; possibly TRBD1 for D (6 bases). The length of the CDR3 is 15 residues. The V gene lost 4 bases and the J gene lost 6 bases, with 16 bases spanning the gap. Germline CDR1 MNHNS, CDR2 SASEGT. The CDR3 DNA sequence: TGTGCCAGCAGTGCCAGGGGCCCCTTCGGCAATGAGCAGTTCTTC. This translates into CASSARGPFGNEQFF.

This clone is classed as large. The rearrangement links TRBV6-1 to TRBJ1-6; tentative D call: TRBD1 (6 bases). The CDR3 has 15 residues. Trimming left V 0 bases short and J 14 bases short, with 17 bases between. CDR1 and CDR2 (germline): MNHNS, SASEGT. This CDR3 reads CASSEAGGAQLSLHF. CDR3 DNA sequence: TGTGCCAGCAGTGAAGCGGGGGGGGCGCAGCTCTCCCTCCACTTT.

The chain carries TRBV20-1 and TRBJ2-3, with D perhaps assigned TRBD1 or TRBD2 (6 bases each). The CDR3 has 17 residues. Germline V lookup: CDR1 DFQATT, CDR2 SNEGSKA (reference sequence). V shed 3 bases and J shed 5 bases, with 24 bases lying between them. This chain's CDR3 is CSASELGRTGAKDTQYF. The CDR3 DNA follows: TGCAGTGCTAGTGAATTGGGCCGCACGGGGGCCAAAGATACGCAGTATTTT.

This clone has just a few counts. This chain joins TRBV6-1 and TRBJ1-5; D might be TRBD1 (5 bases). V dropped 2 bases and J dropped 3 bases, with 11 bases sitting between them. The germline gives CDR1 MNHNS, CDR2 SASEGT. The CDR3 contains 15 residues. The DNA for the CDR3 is TGTGCCAGCAGTGAAATGGGGCAGCCCAATCAGCCCCAGCATTTT. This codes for CASSEMGQPNQPQHF.

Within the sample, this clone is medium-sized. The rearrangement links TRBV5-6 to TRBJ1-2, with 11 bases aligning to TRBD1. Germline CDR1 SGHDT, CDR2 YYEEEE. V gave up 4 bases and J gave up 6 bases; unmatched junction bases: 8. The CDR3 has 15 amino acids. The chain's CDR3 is CASSATGTGGNGYTF. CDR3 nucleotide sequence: TGTGCCAGCAGCGCTACCGGGACAGGGGGAAATGGCTACACCTTC.

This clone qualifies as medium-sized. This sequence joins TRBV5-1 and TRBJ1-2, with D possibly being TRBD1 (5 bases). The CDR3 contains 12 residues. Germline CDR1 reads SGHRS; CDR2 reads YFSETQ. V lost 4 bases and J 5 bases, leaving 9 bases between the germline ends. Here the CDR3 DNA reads TGCGCCAGCAGCGCAGACAGATATGGCTACACCTTC. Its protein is CASSADRYGYTF.

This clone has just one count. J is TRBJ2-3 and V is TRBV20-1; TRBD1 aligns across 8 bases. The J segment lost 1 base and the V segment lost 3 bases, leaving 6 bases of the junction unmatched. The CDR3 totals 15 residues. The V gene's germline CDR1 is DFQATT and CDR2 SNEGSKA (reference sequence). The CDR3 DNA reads TGCAGTGCTAGGCACCAGGGGGCCGGCACAGATACGCAGTATTTT. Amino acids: CSARHQGAGTDTQYF.